This T cell receptor (beta chain) was profiled in a study of siplizumab effects on memory and regulatory T cells. Findings of the study overall: Alloreactive sequences that could be traced to unstimulated CD4+ memory cells showed a significant reduction under siplizumab. Unstimulated subsets accounted for the mapping of only a minor share of the clones that were alloreactive. It seemed that naive T cells were more diverse than memory cells and were major contributors to the alloresponse.

The repertoire was sequenced with immunoSEQ multiplex PCR; TCRdb's copy has only in-frame clones and lacks some. The sample yields tens of thousands of clones, 90% to 95% seen once. Germline CDR1 is SNHLY and CDR2 is FYNNEI. Trimming cost V 1 base and J 3 bases, with 10 bases left between them. This CDR3 region has 14 residues. On this clone itself: The antigen is unknown.

The sequence derives from a human donor in good health. Material: CD8+ T cells sorted from blood. This rearrangement joins TRBV2 to TRBJ2-7, with unresolved D. The CDR3 DNA sequence: TGTGCCAGCAGTGAAGTGGCTGTTGGCTACGAGCAGTACTTC. It translates to CASSEVAVGYEQYF. Based on the CDR3 plus reference TRBV2 and TRBJ2-7, the full variable domain is EPEVTQTPSHQVTQMGQEVILRCVPISNHLYFYWYRQILGQKVEFLVSFYNNEISEKSEIFDDQFSVERPDGSNFTLKIRSTKLEDSAMYFCASSEVAVGYEQYFGPGTRLTVT.